This T cell receptor (beta chain) emerged from a study of T cell responses to AZD1222 COVID-19 vaccine. For the study at large: Pooling covered second doses at about 4 or about 12 weeks.

General study points: Nearly half of unique spike-specific TCRs reportedly avoided B.1.351 and B.1.1.7 mutated regions. Donors in the cohort were predominantly white British and more often female, and clonal diversity was possibly underestimated.

Sequenced by immunoSEQ multiplex PCR; TCRdb stores in-frame clones only, minus some. The repertoire holds about 140,000 clones, with about 88% as singletons. The CDR3 spans 17 residues. V was trimmed by 5 bases and J by 0 bases, leaving 17 bases between them. Germline V gene data show CDR1 as SGHTA and CDR2 as FQGNSA. Worth noting for this clone: Its cognate antigen is unknown.

The TCR sequence derives from an adult in good health. This specimen was peripheral blood, taken on day 0 of AZD1222 vaccination. The gene calls are TRBV7-2 and TRBJ2-4; no clear D gene. CDR3 sequence: CASSPSGRALAKNIQYF. CDR3 DNA: TGTGCCAGCAGCCCGTCTGGTAGGGCTCTAGCCAAAAACATTCAGTACTTC. Full variable domain (outside the CDR3, taken from reference TRBV7-2 and TRBJ2-4): GAGVSQSPSNKVTEKGKDVELRCDPISGHTALYWYRQSLGQGLEFLIYFQGNSAPDKSGLPSDRFSAERTGGSVSTLTIQRTQQEDSAVYLCASSPSGRALAKNIQYFGAGTRLSVL.